These 30 T cell receptor beta chains were sequenced from one sample in a study of immune characterization of retroperitoneal liposarcoma (dated by TCRdb to between 2019 and 2020). Libraries were constructed by PCR. TCRdb records NextSeq 500 as the sequencer. TCRdb applied fastp at Q25 and MiXCR to the public reads, then kept only in-frame beta chains. Rows merge per CDR3 protein into single entries with the most common DNA and genes. A total of roughly 20,000 distinct CDR3 sequences appear in this sample, around two fifths of them only once. Together, the top ten hold roughly 7.3% of the sample. Sequencing used blood. Receptors were obtained from a male donor with retroperitoneal liposarcoma.

Regarding this clonotype: This may come from a read error, since a much larger clone is one base off. The chain has TRBV7-8 and TRBJ2-1; 11 bases line up with TRBD1. This CDR3 region has 16 residues. The V segment lost 9 bases and the J segment 1 base; nucleotides outside the gene matches: 8. Germline V gene data show CDR1 as SGHVS and CDR2 as FQNEAQ. CDR3 sequence (DNA): TGTGCCAGTTTCGGACAGGGGGCGCTTTCCTACAATGAGCAGTTCTTC. It is translated as CASFGQGALSYNEQFF.

With respect to this clonotype: No conserved phenylalanine or tryptophan is present at the end of the CDR3, so a read error is the likely explanation. It is unclear where the CDR3 begins or ends on the DNA, so no DNA is shown, and the CDR3 is as TCRdb lists it. The chain joins TRBV6-1 to TRBJ2-1; the table gives TRBD2 as D, unverified against the DNA. The CDR3 is 16 residues long, counting both termini. The germline V gene encodes CDR1 MNHNS and CDR2 SASEGT. The CDR3 region is CASSPPGLANEQYFGA.

The V and J genes are TRBV4-1 and TRBJ2-5; 8 bases are a match to TRBD2. The trim removed 2 bases at V and 1 base at J, leaving 3 bases unmatched. The CDR3 contains 15 residues. Germline values: CDR1 MGHRA, CDR2 YSYEKL. CDR3 DNA sequence: TGCGCCAGCAGCCAATTCGCGGGAGGCCAAGAGACCCAGTACTTC. Amino acids: CASSQFAGGQETQYF.

This clonotype has more than one count but fewer than ten. The rearrangement joins TRBV6-4 to TRBJ2-1; no clear D gene. The germline V gene has CDR1 MRHNA and CDR2 SNTAGT. The CDR3 contains 14 residues. Trimming removed 4 bases from V and 8 bases from J, with 15 bases in between. The CDR3 spells CASSVRARDDEQFF. CDR3 DNA: TGTGCCAGCAGTGTTAGGGCTAGGGATGATGAGCAGTTCTTC.

This chain uses TRBV11-1 with TRBJ2-1; 13 bases agree with TRBD2. After removal of 4 bases from V and 10 bases from J, the junction contained 25 bases not matched to a gene. The CDR3 loop spans 21 amino acids. The germline CDR1 and CDR2 sequences are SGHAT and FQDESV (reference sequence). The CDR3 nucleotides are TGTGCCAGCAGCTCACCAACCACACCACTAGCGGGAGGGCCGGTGATCTACGAGCAGTTCTTC. It specifies CASSSPTTPLAGGPVIYEQFF.

The rearrangement uses TRBV7-2 and TRBJ2-1; D uncertain. The J call may not be correct, given that the DNA end is closer to TRBJ2-7. The CDR3 has 11 amino acids. Germline V gene sequence: CDR1 SGHTA, CDR2 FQGNSA. The CDR3 bases are TGTGCCAGCAGCTCAATATACGAGCAGTACTTC. Amino acid sequence: CASSSIYEQYF.

As concerns this clonotype: A much bigger clone sits one base away, suggesting this may be a read error. This chain uses TRBV12-3 or TRBV12-4 with TRBJ2-3, with 9 bases identical to TRBD2. The DNA end is more similar to TRBJ2-7, so the J call may be wrong. The CDR3 has 17 amino acids. CDR3 region: CASSLSGWTSVYNEQYV. The CDR3, as DNA: TGTGCCAGCAGCCTTAGTGGCTGGACTAGCGTATACAATGAGCAGTACGTC.

This clonotype was counted ten times or more. The rearrangement links TRBV27 to TRBJ2-7; D is unresolved. V gave up 6 bases and J gave up 3 bases, with 9 bases separating them. The CDR3 consists of 12 residues. Germline V gene data show CDR1 as MNHEY and CDR2 as SMNVEV (reference sequence). The CDR3 loop reads CASRLRDYEQYF. CDR3 nucleotide sequence: TGTGCCAGCAGGCTTAGAGACTACGAGCAGTACTTC.

This clonotype was observed a handful of times. The gene calls are TRBV6-1 and TRBJ2-2, with D maybe TRBD2 (5 bases). Per the germline V gene, CDR1 is MNHNS and CDR2 is SASEGT. Trimming cost V 6 bases and J 8 bases, with 10 bases left between them. The CDR3 has 12 residues. The CDR3 bases are TGTGCCAGCAGCAACCGGGGAGGGGAGCTGTTTTTT. Translating gives CASSNRGGELFF.

This clonotype is termed medium-sized. V gene TRBV6-1 combines with J gene TRBJ2-5; 7 bases are shared with TRBD2. The germline V gene encodes CDR1 MNHNS and CDR2 SASEGT. The V segment lost 7 bases and the J segment 4 bases; nucleotides outside the gene matches: 12. The CDR3 covers 15 residues. The CDR3 here is CASKLGGVAGETQYF. CDR3 nucleotide sequence: TGTGCCAGCAAGTTGGGCGGGGTAGCGGGAGAGACCCAGTACTTC.

The chain joins TRBV12-3 or TRBV12-4 to TRBJ2-3; D possibly corresponds to TRBD2 (7 bases). The CDR3 spans 16 residues. V was shortened by 3 bases and J by 1 base, with 14 bases between the two germline ends. The CDR3 is CASSFSGGRGTDTQYF. The CDR3 DNA is TGTGCCAGCAGTTTCTCGGGGGGCAGGGGCACAGATACGCAGTATTTT.

J is TRBJ2-3 and V is TRBV27; D is undetermined. With 3 bases removed from V and 5 bases from J, the gap between germline ends came to 3 bases. Germline V gene lookup returns CDR1 MNHEY and CDR2 SMNVEV (reference sequence). CDR3 size: 11 residues. The CDR3 protein is CASSFGDTQYF. The CDR3 DNA reads as TGTGCCAGCAGTTTTGGAGATACGCAGTATTTT.

This clonotype was found a few times. V is TRBV6-5 and J is TRBJ2-1, with TRBD2 matching over 11 bases. J gave up 10 bases and V 2 bases, and 10 bases lay outside the gene matches. From germline, CDR1 is MNHEY and CDR2 SVGAGI. There are 16 residues in the CDR3. The CDR3 DNA is TGTGCCAGCAGTTACGGTGCTAGCGGGAGGTCCTACGAGCAGTTCTTC. This codes for CASSYGASGRSYEQFF.

This clonotype was detected many times. The rearrangement joins TRBV6-1 to TRBJ1-1; no reliable D call. The CDR3 length is 16 residues. V gave up 10 bases and J gave up 1 base, with 22 bases separating them. Germline V lookup: CDR1 MNHNS, CDR2 SASEGT. In nucleotides, the CDR3 is TGTGCCAACCTCCCCCTCGCGTTAGGCCCGAACACTGAAGCTTTCTTT. Translated, it gives CANLPLALGPNTEAFF.

This clonotype was counted only a few times. The V and J genes are TRBV12-3 or TRBV12-4 and TRBJ2-4; TRBD2 matches 7 bases. This CDR3 spans 13 amino acids. The trim removed 6 bases at V and 13 bases at J, leaving 12 bases unmatched. The chain's CDR3 is CASSLGGWGEQYF. The DNA of the CDR3 is TGTGCCAGCAGCCTGGGGGGGTGGGGGGAGCAGTACTTC.

The table lists this clonotype with a few counts. The rearrangement links TRBV25-1 to TRBJ1-1, with 7 bases that match TRBD1. This CDR3 contains 15 residues. Germline CDR1 reads MGHDK; CDR2 reads SYGVNS. Trimming removed 3 bases from V and 7 bases from J; junction bases left unmatched: 11. The CDR3 sequence: CASSDFGGGVGEAFF. The CDR3, as DNA: TGTGCCAGCAGTGATTTTGGAGGGGGCGTAGGTGAAGCTTTCTTT.

On this clonotype itself: A much larger clone differs from this one at a single base, so this may be a read error. The final CDR3 position lacks the conserved phenylalanine or tryptophan, pointing to a likely read error. The genes are TRBV12-3 or TRBV12-4 and TRBJ2-7; 7 bases line up with TRBD1. The DNA end is a closer match to TRBJ2-1, so the J assignment may be wrong. The CDR3 loop spans 14 amino acids. The CDR3 DNA reads TGTGCCAGCAGTTCCGGGGACAGCTCCTACGAGCAGTTCTAC. Residues: CASSSGDSSYEQFY.

The chain combines TRBV12-3 or TRBV12-4 with TRBJ2-1; possible D gene TRBD1, 6 bases. V was clipped by 2 bases and J by 14 bases, with 10 bases between them. The CDR3 totals 11 residues. CDR3 amino acids: CASSLSRTEFF. The CDR3 coding sequence is TGTGCCAGCAGTTTAAGCAGGACAGAGTTCTTC.

This chain links TRBV7-2 with TRBJ2-5, with TRBD2 matching 8 bases. Gene TRBJ2-7 matches the end of the DNA better, so the J call may be wrong. The CDR3 contains 16 residues. The V gene's germline CDR1 is SGHTA and CDR2 FQGNSA. The CDR3 region is CASSPGGAGKRYEQYF. The CDR3 nucleotides are TGTGCCAGCAGCCCGGGGGGGGCTGGGAAGCGATACGAGCAGTACTTC.

This clonotype came up many times. The chain joins TRBV12-3 or TRBV12-4 to TRBJ2-3; perhaps TRBD2 as D (6 bases). V was shortened by 7 bases and J by 1 base, with 18 bases between the two germline ends. This CDR3 has 16 amino acids. CDR3 nucleotide sequence: TGTGCCAGCAACAAGATTGGGCTAGCGCGCACAGATACGCAGTATTTT. This encodes CASNKIGLARTDTQYF.

Remarks on this clonotype: One end of the junction is discordant with germline, which a read error may explain. This chain joins TRBV6-5 and TRBJ2-7, with 8 nucleotides matching TRBD2. Germline V gene lookup returns CDR1 MNHEY and CDR2 SVGAGI. This CDR3 is built from 15 residues. CDR3 sequence reads: CASRTGGGGTYERYF. The CDR3 region has the DNA TGTGCCAGCAGGACGGGGGGGGGGGGGACCTACGAGCGGTACTTC.

The rearrangement joins TRBV5-1 to TRBJ2-3; weak D call: TRBD2 (6 bases). Germline loops: CDR1 SGHRS, CDR2 YFSETQ. The CDR3 loop spans 17 amino acids. V was shortened by 7 bases and J by 1 base, with 22 bases between the two germline ends. The CDR3 region has the DNA TGCGCCAGCTTTTTGGAGGGGTCTCCCGGGGGCACAGATACGCAGTATTTT. This sequence encodes CASFLEGSPGGTDTQYF.

On this clonotype: Because it lacks the conserved phenylalanine or tryptophan at the end, this CDR3 is likely a read error. The chain recombines TRBV6-1 with TRBJ2-1, with unresolved D. Germline CDR1 reads MNHNS; CDR2 reads SASEGT. CDR3 size: 11 residues. V lost 3 bases to trimming and J lost 9 bases, with 6 bases between them. CDR3 coding DNA: TGTGCCAGCAGTGACAAGAGTGAGCAGTTCTGC. It is translated as CASSDKSEQFC.

This clonotype was found many times. The chain combines TRBV12-3 or TRBV12-4 with TRBJ2-5; D could derive from TRBD1 or TRBD2 (7 bases each). The V end was cut by 6 bases, the J end by 5 bases, with 16 bases between. There are 14 residues in the CDR3. The DNA for the CDR3 is TGTGCCAGCAGCTCCCCAGGGGGGGAGGAGACCCAGTACTTC. This encodes CASSSPGGEETQYF.

The gene calls are TRBV10-3 and TRBJ2-1; the D gene is possibly TRBD1 (6 bases). The tail of the sequence fits TRBJ2-7 better, so the J call may be wrong. There are 12 residues in the CDR3. Looked up from germline, CDR1 is ENHRY and CDR2 is SYGVKD. The CDR3 protein is CATRPGDYEQYF. As DNA, the CDR3 is TGTGCCACCAGGCCAGGGGATTACGAGCAGTACTTC.

In its sample, this clonotype was seen once. The J gene is TRBJ1-6, the V gene TRBV6-1; the D gene is possibly TRBD1 (5 bases). V was clipped by 0 bases and J by 9 bases, with 12 bases between them. The CDR3 has 15 amino acids. CDR1 is MNHNS, CDR2 SASEGT, per germline. The chain's CDR3 is CASSEAPAGGSPLHF. The DNA for the CDR3 is TGTGCCAGCAGTGAAGCTCCGGCCGGGGGTTCACCCCTCCACTTT.

In its sample, this clonotype was seen once. In this CDR3 the conserved last residue, phenylalanine or tryptophan, is missing, so a read error is likely. The chain couples TRBV24-1 to TRBJ2-1, with D possibly TRBD2 on 5 matching bases. V was trimmed by 4 bases and J by 13 bases, leaving 22 bases between them. Germline CDR1 and CDR2: KGHDR and SFDVKD. The CDR3 totals 15 residues. CDR3 nucleotides: TGTGCCACCAGTGACCTCGACCCCATCGGGGAGACCCAGTTCTTA. It encodes CATSDLDPIGETQFL.

This clonotype was seen a few times. The rearrangement links TRBV6-1 to TRBJ2-1; possible D gene TRBD2, 5 bases. Near its end, the DNA agrees better with TRBJ2-7, so the J call may be wrong. This CDR3 is 15 amino acids long. Germline CDR1 and CDR2: MNHNS and SASEGT. The CDR3, as DNA: TGTGCCAGCAGACTTAGCGCCCGATCCTACAATGAGCAGTACTTC. It yields the protein CASRLSARSYNEQYF.

This clonotype was detected ten times or more. The J gene is TRBJ2-1, the V gene TRBV6-1; 9 positions agree with TRBD1. Judging by the DNA end, TRBJ2-7 fits better; the J call may be wrong. The CDR3 has 14 amino acids. Germline V gives CDR1 MNHNS, CDR2 SASEGT. The CDR3 sequence: CASGADRGSYEQYF. The DNA for the CDR3 is TGTGCCAGTGGAGCGGACAGGGGATCCTACGAGCAGTACTTC.

As for this clonotype: At one boundary the junction diverges from the germline segment, which might be a read error. The rearrangement joins TRBV6-1 to TRBJ1-6, with TRBD1 as a possible D gene (5 bases). The CDR3 is 15 amino acids. Germline-derived CDR1 and CDR2 are MNHNS and SASEGT. The CDR3: CASSLDGGDNSPLHF. DNA for the CDR3: TGTGCCAGCAGTCTAGACGGGGGGGATAATTCACCCCTGCACTTT.